The 13 T cell receptor beta chains below were found in one sample sequenced in a study of blood T cell repertoires in COVID-19 (TCRdb year 2020). The protocol used for the library was the immunoSEQ multiplex PCR assay. This is the immuneACCESS table as TCRdb keeps it, with only in-frame sequences that have V and J called. A part of the clones is gone; compared with another copy, unresolved V genes explain less than half, and the rest is unexplained. In this sample the table shows 70,000 to 90,000 clones, around 82% of which occur a single time. The leading ten clones occupy 1.2% of the sample. The source material was peripheral blood. Receptors originate from a woman of 80 years or more with acute or convalescent COVID-19.

This rearrangement joins TRBV27 to TRBJ1-5, with 8 positions matching TRBD1. V trimming: 2 bases; J trimming: 6 bases; junction bases outside the gene matches: 9. Germline CDR1 is MNHEY and CDR2 is SMNVEV (reference sequence). CDR3 length: 16 residues. CDR3 in DNA: TGTGCCAGCAGTTTACGCCAGGACAGGGCAGGTCAGCCCCAGCATTTT. Translation gives CASSLRQDRAGQPQHF.

The rearrangement uses TRBV6-1 and TRBJ1-2, with 8 bases that match TRBD1. J lost 0 bases, V lost 3 bases, and 3 bases had no gene match. Germline lookup yields CDR1 MNHNS and CDR2 SASEGT. The length of the CDR3 is 15 residues. The DNA of the CDR3 is TGTGCCAGCAGTGACAGGGGGCGAGCTAACTATGGCTACACCTTC. Amino acids: CASSDRGRANYGYTF.

The genes are TRBV3-1 (or the pseudogene TRBV3-2) and TRBJ1-3, with 7 bases fitting TRBD1. Per the germline V gene, CDR1 is LGHDT and CDR2 is YNNKEL (reference sequence). This CDR3 is 14 amino acids long. V was pared by 1 base and J by 15 bases, with 12 bases of the junction left unmatched. Here the CDR3 reads CASSQGSRGPSGYF. CDR3 bases: TGTGCCAGCAGCCAAGGATCGAGGGGGCCTTCGGGATATTTT.

The V gene is TRBV4-2, the J gene TRBJ2-5, with 10 bases aligning to TRBD2. V was pared by 0 bases and J by 12 bases, with 16 bases of the junction left unmatched. The CDR3 is 17 residues long. Germline V gene data show CDR1 as LGHNA and CDR2 as YNFKEQ. The CDR3: CASSQDSLAGVSSPKYF. The CDR3 nucleotides are TGTGCCAGCAGCCAAGATTCGCTAGCGGGGGTCTCCTCGCCGAAGTACTTC.

In nucleotides, the CDR3 is TGTGCCAGCAGCTTAGACCTACTGTCCACCGGGGAGCTGTTTTTT. The encoded protein is CASSLDLLSTGELFF. The chain employs TRBV11-2 and TRBJ2-2; D gene unclear. The CDR3 is made up of 15 amino acids. Germline V lookup: CDR1 SGHAT, CDR2 FQNNGV. V gave up 0 bases and J gave up 4 bases, with 9 bases separating them. The full variable domain, with the rest looked up from reference TRBV11-2 and TRBJ2-2, is EAGVAQSPRYKIIEKRQSVAFWCNPISGHATLYWYQQILGQGPKLLIQFQNNGVVDDSQLPKDRFSAERLKGVDSTLKIQPAKLEDSAVYLCASSLDLLSTGELFFGEGSRLTVL.

The chain combines TRBV6-1 with TRBJ1-5; TRBD1 is a possible D gene (5 bases). CDR3 length: 15 amino acids. The V gene's germline CDR1 is MNHNS and CDR2 SASEGT. The V end lost 0 bases, the J end lost 5 bases, and 11 bases lay between the germline ends. The CDR3 DNA sequence: TGTGCCAGCAGTGAAGCTGGCCAGGGCTATCAGCCCCAGCATTTT. As protein: CASSEAGQGYQPQHF.

The chain links TRBV9 to TRBJ2-7, with a possible D match to TRBD2 (6 bases). This CDR3 is built from 15 residues. Germline V CDR1 and CDR2: SGDLS, YYNGEE. Trimming took off 2 bases at V and 3 bases at J, with 15 bases between the two ends. The CDR3 nucleotides read TGTGCCAGCAGCGTCACCGGCACTAGCTTCTACGAGCAGTACTTC. Translation gives CASSVTGTSFYEQYF.

This clone was counted once. The chain joins TRBV5-5 to TRBJ2-5; TRBD2 matches at 11 bases. V gave up 0 bases and J gave up 1 base; unmatched junction bases: 2. CDR3 length: 16 amino acids. Germline assignment: CDR1 SGHKS and CDR2 YYEKEE (reference sequence). In DNA, the CDR3 is TGTGCCAGCAGCTTGGCCGGGACTAGCGGCCAAGAGACCCAGTACTTC. This codes for CASSLAGTSGQETQYF.

The chain combines TRBV6-6 with TRBJ1-1; D gene ambiguous. Per the germline V gene, CDR1 is MNHNY and CDR2 is SVGAGI (reference sequence). This CDR3 has 12 amino acids. The V end was cut by 10 bases, the J end by 5 bases, with 14 bases between. Here the CDR3 reads CATEAVATEAFF. The CDR3 DNA follows: TGTGCCACCGAGGCAGTGGCGACTGAAGCTTTCTTT.

In this sample, this clone turned up once. The V gene is TRBV7-8, the J gene TRBJ1-2; D is possibly TRBD1 (6 bases). The CDR3 covers 13 residues. The V end lost 5 bases, the J end lost 5 bases, and 12 bases lay between the germline ends. Germline lookup yields CDR1 SGHVS and CDR2 FQNEAQ. The CDR3 is CASSRDKLYGYTF. For the CDR3, the DNA is TGTGCCAGCAGCCGGGACAAACTATATGGCTACACCTTC.

This clone was detected only a few times. In DNA, the CDR3 is TGTGCCAGCAGGGAACAGGGGGCCACTAACTATGGCTACACCTTC. This encodes CASREQGATNYGYTF. The chain uses TRBV2 and TRBJ1-2; 9 nucleotides match TRBD1. V lost 6 bases, J lost 0 bases, and 5 bases stayed unmatched. This CDR3 comprises 15 residues. Germline V gene lookup returns CDR1 SNHLY and CDR2 FYNNEI.

The CDR3 DNA follows: TGTGCCAGCAGCGCCGGCGGGCAGGGGGCCTCCGAGCAGTACTTC. It translates to CASSAGGQGASEQYF. V and J are TRBV9 and TRBJ2-7; 8 bases match TRBD1. Per the germline V gene, CDR1 is SGDLS and CDR2 is YYNGEE. J gave up 6 bases and V 3 bases, and 11 bases lay outside the gene matches. The CDR3 runs to 15 residues.

This chain connects TRBV28 to TRBJ2-3; the D is unclear. V was cut by 2 bases and J by 2 bases, with 8 bases left in between. The length of the CDR3 is 14 residues. The V gene's germline CDR1 is MDHEN and CDR2 SYDVKM. The CDR3 nucleotides read TGTGCCAGCAGTTTAGTTGGGCCCACAGATACGCAGTATTTT. As protein: CASSLVGPTDTQYF. The full variable domain, rest sourced from reference TRBV28 and TRBJ2-3, is DVKVTQSSRYLVKRTGEKVFLECVQDMDHENMFWYRQDPGLGLRLIYFSYDVKMKEKGDIPEGYSVSREKKERFSLILESASTNQTSMYLCASSLVGPTDTQYFGPGTRLTVL.